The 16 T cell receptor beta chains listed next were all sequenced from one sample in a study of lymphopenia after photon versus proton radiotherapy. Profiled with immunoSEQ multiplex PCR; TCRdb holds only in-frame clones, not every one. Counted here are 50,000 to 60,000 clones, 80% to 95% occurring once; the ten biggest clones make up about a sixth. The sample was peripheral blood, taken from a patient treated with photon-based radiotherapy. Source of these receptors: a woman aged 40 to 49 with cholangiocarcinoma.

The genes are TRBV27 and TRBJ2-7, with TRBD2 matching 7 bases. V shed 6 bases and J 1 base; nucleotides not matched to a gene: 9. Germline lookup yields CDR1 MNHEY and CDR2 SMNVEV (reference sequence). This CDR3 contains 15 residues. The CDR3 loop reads CASSFSMGGSYEQYF. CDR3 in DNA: TGTGCCAGCAGCTTCTCGATGGGGGGGTCCTACGAGCAGTACTTC.

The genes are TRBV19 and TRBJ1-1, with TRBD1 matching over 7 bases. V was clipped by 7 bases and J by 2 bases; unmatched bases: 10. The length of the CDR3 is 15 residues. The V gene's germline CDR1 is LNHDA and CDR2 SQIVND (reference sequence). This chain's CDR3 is CASKSPGTVNTEAFF. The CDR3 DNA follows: TGTGCCAGTAAATCCCCTGGGACAGTCAACACTGAAGCTTTCTTT.

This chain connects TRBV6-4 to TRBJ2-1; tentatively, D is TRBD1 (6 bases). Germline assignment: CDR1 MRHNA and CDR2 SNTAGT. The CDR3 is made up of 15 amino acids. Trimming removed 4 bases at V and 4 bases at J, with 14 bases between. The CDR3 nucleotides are TGTGCCAGCAGTGCGGGACACAGAAGTTACAATGAGCAGTTCTTC. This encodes CASSAGHRSYNEQFF.

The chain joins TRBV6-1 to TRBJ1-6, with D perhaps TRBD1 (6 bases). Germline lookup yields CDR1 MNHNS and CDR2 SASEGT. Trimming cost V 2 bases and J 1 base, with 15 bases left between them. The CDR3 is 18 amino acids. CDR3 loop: CASSESYRARSYNSPLHF. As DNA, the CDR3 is TGTGCCAGCAGTGAAAGCTACAGGGCTCGGTCCTATAATTCACCCCTCCACTTT.

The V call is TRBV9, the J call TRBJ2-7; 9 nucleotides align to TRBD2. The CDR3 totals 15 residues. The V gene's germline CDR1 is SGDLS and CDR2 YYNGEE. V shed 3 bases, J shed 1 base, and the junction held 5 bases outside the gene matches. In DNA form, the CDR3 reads TGTGCCAGCAGCGCAGGGACTAGCCCTTCCTACGAGCAGTACTTC. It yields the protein CASSAGTSPSYEQYF. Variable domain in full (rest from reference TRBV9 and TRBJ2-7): DSGVTQTPKHLITATGQRVTLRCSPRSGDLSVYWYQQSLDQGLQFLIQYYNGEERAKGNILERFSAQQFPDLHSELNLSSLELGDSALYFCASSAGTSPSYEQYFGPGTRLTVT.

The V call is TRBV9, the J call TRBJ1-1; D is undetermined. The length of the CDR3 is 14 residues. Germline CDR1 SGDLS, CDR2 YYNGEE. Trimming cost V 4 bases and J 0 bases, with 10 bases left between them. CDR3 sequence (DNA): TGTGCCAGCAGCTCCCGATTGATGAACACTGAAGCTTTCTTT. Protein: CASSSRLMNTEAFF.

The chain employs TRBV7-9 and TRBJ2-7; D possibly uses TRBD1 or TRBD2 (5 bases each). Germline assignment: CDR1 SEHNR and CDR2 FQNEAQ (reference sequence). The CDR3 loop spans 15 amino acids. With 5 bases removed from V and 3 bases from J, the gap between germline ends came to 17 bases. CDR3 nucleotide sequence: TGTGCCAGCAGCCGGGGTGGGGACGTCGGCTACGAGCAGTACTTC. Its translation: CASSRGGDVGYEQYF.

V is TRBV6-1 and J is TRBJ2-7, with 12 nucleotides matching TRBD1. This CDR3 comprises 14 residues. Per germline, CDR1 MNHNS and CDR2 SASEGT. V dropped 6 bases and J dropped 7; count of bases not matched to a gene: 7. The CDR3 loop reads CASSGGQGAGEQYF. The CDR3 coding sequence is TGTGCCAGCAGCGGGGGACAGGGGGCCGGGGAGCAGTACTTC.

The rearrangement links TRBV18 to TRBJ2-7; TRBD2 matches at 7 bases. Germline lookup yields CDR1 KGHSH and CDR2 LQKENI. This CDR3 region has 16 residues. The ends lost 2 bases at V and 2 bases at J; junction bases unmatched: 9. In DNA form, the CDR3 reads TGTGCCAGCTCACCATCTAAAGCTAGCGGAACCTACGAGCAGTACTTC. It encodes CASSPSKASGTYEQYF.

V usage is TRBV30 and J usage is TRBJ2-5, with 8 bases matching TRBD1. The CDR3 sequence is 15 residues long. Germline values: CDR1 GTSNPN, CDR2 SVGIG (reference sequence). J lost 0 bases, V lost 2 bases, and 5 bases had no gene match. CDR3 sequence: CAWSTDRVYQETQYF. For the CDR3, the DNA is TGTGCCTGGAGTACGGACAGGGTGTACCAAGAGACCCAGTACTTC.

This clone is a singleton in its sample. CDR3 DNA: TGTGCCTGGAGTCCCGGCGGGAGCGGGAGGCTCAATGAGCAGTTCTTC. Translating gives CAWSPGGSGRLNEQFF. V gene TRBV30 combines with J gene TRBJ2-1, with 9 bases matching TRBD2. There are 16 residues in the CDR3. Trimming removed 2 bases from V and 6 bases from J; junction bases left unmatched: 11. CDR1 and CDR2 (germline): GTSNPN, SVGIG (reference sequence).

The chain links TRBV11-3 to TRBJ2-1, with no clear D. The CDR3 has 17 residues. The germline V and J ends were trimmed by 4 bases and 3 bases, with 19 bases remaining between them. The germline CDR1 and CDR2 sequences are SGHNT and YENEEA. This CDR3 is CASSSTDGPLGYNEQFF. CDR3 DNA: TGTGCCAGCAGCTCGACGGACGGGCCGTTAGGCTACAATGAGCAGTTCTTC.

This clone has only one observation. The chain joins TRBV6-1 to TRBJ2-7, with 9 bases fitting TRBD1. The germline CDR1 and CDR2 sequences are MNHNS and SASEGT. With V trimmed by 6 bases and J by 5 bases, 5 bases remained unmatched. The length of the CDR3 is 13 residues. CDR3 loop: CASSPGTGNEQYF. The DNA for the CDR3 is TGTGCCAGCAGCCCGGGGACAGGGAACGAGCAGTACTTC.

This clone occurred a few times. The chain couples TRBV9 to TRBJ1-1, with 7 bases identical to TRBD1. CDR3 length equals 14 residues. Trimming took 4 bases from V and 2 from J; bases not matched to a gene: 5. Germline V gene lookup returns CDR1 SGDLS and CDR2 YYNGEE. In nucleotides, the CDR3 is TGTGCCAGCAGCCCTGGGACAGTTAACACTGAAGCTTTCTTT. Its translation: CASSPGTVNTEAFF.

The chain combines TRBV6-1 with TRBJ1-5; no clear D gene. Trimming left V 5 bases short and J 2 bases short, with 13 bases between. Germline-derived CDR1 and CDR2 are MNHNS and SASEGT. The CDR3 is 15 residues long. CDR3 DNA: TGTGCCAGCAGTCCCCTCGGGCAGGGCAATCAGCCCCAGCATTTT. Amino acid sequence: CASSPLGQGNQPQHF.

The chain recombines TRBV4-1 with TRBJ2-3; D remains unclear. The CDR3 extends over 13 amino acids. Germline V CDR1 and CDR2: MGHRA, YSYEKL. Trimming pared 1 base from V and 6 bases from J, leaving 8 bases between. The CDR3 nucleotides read TGCGCCAGCAGCCAAGTTGTAACCGATACGCAGTATTTT. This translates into CASSQVVTDTQYF.